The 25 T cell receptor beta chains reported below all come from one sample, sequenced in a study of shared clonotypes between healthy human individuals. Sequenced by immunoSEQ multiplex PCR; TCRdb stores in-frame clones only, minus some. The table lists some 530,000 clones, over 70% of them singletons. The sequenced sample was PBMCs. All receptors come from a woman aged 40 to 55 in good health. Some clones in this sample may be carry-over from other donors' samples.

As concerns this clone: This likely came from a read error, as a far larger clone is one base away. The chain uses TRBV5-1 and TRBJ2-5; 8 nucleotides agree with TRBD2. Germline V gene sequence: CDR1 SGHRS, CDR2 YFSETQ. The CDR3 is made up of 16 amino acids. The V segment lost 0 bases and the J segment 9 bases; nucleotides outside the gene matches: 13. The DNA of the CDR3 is TGCGCCAGCAGCTTGGCCAGGGTGTTGGGGCGGGAGGCCCAGTACTTC. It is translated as CASSLARVLGREAQYF.

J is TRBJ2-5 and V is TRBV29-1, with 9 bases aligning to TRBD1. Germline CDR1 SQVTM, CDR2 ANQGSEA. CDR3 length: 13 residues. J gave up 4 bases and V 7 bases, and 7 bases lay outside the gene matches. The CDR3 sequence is CSAGTGKRETQYF. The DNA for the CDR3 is TGCAGCGCCGGGACAGGGAAACGAGAGACCCAGTACTTC.

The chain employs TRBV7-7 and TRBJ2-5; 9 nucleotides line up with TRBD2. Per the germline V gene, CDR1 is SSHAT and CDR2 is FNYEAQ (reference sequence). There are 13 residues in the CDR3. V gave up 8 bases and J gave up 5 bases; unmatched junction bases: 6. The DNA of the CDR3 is TGTGCCAGCGGCGGGAGGGGTTCGGAGACCCAGTACTTC. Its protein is CASGGRGSETQYF. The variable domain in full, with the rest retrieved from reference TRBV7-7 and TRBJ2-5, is GAGVSQSPRYKVTKRGQDVTLRCDPISSHATLYWYQQALGQGPEFLTYFNYEAQPDKSGLPSDRFSAERPEGSISTLTIQRTEQRDSAMYRCASGGRGSETQYFGPGTRLLVL.

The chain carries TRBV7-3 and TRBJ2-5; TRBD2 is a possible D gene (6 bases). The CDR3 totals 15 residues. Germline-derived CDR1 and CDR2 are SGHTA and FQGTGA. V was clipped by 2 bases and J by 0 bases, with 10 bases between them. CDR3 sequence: CASSLSGGNQETQYF. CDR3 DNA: TGTGCCAGCAGCTTATCCGGCGGGAACCAAGAGACCCAGTACTTC.

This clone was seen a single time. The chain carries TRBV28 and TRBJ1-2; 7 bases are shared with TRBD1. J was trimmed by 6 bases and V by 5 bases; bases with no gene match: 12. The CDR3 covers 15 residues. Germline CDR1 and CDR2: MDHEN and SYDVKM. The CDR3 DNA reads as TGTGCCAGCAGTCCCTTTACAGGGGCAAGGAATGGCTACACCTTC. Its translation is CASSPFTGARNGYTF.

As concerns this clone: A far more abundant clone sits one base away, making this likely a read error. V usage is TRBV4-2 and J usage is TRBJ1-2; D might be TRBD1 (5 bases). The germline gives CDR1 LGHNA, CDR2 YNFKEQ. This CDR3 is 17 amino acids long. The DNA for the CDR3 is TGTGCCAGCAGCCAAGGTGGAGGGGAAGGAAAAAACTATGGCTACGCCTTC. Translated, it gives CASSQGGGEGKNYGYAF.

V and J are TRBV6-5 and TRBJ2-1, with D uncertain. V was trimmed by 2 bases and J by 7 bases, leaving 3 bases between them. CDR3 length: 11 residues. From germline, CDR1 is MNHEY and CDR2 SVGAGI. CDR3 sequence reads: CASSYGNEQFF. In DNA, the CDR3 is TGTGCCAGCAGTTACGGTAATGAGCAGTTCTTC.

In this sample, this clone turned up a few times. CDR3 DNA sequence: TGTGCCAGCAGTTTATTAGGGGAGCTGTTTTTT. Residues: CASSLLGELFF. The gene calls are TRBV28 and TRBJ2-2; D uncertain. The CDR3 has 11 residues. With 1 base removed from V and 8 bases from J, the gap between germline ends came to 2 bases. Germline-derived CDR1 and CDR2 are MDHEN and SYDVKM.

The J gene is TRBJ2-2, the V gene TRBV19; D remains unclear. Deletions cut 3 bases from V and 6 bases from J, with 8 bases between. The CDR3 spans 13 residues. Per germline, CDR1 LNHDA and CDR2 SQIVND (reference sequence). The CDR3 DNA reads TGTGCCAGTAGTATCCGCGTTTCCGGGGAGCTGTTTTTT. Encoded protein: CASSIRVSGELFF.

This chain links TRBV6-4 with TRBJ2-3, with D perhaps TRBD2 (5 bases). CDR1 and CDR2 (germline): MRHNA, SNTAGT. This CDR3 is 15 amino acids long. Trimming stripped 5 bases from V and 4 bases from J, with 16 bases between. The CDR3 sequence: CASSRGRVGPDTQYF. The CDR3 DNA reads TGTGCCAGCAGTCGGGGAAGGGTTGGACCAGATACGCAGTATTTT.

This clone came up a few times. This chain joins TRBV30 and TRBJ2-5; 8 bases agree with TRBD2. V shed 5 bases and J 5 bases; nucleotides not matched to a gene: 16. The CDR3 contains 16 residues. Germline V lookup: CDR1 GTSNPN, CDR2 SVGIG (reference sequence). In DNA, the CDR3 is TGTGCCTGGGACCGCGGCTTAAGCGGGAGTAAGGAGACCCAGTACTTC. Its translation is CAWDRGLSGSKETQYF.

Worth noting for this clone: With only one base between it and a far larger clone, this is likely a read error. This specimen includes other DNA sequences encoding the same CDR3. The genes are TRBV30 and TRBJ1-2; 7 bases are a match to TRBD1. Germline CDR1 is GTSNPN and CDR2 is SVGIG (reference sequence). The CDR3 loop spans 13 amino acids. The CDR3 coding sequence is TGTGCCTGGAGCAGACAGGGCCCCTATGGCTACACCTTT. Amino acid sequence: CAWSRQGPYGYTF.

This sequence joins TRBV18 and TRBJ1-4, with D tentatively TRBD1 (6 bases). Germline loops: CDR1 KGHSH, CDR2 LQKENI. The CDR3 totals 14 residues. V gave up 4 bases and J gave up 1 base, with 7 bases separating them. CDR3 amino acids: CASSQGGTNEKLFF. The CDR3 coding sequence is TGTGCCAGCTCACAGGGGGGAACTAATGAAAAACTGTTTTTT.

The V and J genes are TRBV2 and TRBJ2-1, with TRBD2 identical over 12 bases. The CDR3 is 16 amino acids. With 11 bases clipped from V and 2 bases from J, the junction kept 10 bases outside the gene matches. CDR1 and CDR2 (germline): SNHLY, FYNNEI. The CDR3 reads CAFPASGRAAYNEQFF. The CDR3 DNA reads TGTGCCTTTCCTGCTAGCGGGAGGGCCGCCTACAATGAGCAGTTCTTC.

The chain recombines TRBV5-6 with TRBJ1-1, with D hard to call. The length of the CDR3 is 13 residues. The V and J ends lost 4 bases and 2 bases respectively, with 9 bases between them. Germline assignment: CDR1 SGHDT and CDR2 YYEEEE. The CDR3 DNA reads TGTGCCAGCAGCCCCGGCTCTAACACTGAAGCTTTCTTT. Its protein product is CASSPGSNTEAFF.

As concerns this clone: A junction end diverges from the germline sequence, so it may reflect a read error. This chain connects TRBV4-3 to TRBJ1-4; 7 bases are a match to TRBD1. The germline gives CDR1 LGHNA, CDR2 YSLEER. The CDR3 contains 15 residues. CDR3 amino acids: CAGSRETGKEERLFF. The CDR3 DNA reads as TGCGCCGGCAGCCGAGAGACAGGGAAGGAAGAAAGACTGTTTTTT.

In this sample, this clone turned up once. CDR3 region: CSVEVNRYEAFF. CDR3 in DNA: TGCAGCGTTGAAGTTAACAGATATGAAGCTTTCTTT. The rearrangement links TRBV29-1 to TRBJ1-1; D not certain. The CDR3 has 12 residues. Germline CDR1 is SQVTM and CDR2 is ANQGSEA. The V and J ends lost 1 base and 7 bases respectively, with 10 bases between them.

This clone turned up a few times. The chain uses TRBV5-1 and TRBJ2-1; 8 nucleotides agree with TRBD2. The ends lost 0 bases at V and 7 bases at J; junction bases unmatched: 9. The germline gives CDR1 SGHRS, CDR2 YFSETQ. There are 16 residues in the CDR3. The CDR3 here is CASSLEVLAGENEQFF. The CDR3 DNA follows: TGCGCCAGCAGCTTGGAGGTTCTAGCGGGCGAAAATGAGCAGTTCTTC.

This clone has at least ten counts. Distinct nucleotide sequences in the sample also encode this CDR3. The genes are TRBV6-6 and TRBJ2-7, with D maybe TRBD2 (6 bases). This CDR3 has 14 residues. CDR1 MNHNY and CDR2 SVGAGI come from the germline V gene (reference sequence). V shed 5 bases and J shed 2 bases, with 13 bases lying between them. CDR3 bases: TGTGCCAGCAGTCCCTCTAGCGCTACCTACGAGCAGTACTTC. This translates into CASSPSSATYEQYF.

CDR3 sequence reads: CASSLGFRANVLTF. CDR3 DNA sequence: TGTGCCAGCAGCTTAGGCTTTAGGGCCAACGTCCTGACTTTC. The V and J genes are TRBV11-2 and TRBJ2-6; unclear D gene. Germline V CDR1 and CDR2: SGHAT, FQNNGV. The CDR3 length is 14 residues. The ends were cut back, 1 base at V and 5 bases at J, with 6 bases in the middle.

DNA of the CDR3: TGTGCCAGCAGCGTAGCACTCCAGGAGACCCAGTACTTC. Its protein is CASSVALQETQYF. The chain links TRBV9 to TRBJ2-5, with D unresolved. The CDR3 extends over 13 amino acids. Germline lookup yields CDR1 SGDLS and CDR2 YYNGEE. Trimming stripped 0 bases from V and 5 bases from J, with 8 bases between.

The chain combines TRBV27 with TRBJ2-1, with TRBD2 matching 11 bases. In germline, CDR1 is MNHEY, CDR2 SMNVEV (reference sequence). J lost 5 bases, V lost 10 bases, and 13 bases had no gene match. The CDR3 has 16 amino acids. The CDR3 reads CATRPSGRRGNNEQFF. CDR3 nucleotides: TGTGCCACCAGGCCTAGCGGGAGGCGGGGGAACAATGAGCAGTTCTTC.

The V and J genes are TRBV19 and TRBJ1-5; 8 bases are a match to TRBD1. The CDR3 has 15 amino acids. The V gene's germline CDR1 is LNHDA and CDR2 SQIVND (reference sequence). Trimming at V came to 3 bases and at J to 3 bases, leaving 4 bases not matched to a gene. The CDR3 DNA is TGTGCCAGTAGTATTGCAGGGGGCCCCAATCAGCCCCAGCATTTT. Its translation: CASSIAGGPNQPQHF.

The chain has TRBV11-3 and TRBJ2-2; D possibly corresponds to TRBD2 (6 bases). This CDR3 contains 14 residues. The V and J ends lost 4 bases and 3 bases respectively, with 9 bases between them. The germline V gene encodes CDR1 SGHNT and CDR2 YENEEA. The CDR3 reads CASSSGTHTGELFF. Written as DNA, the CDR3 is TGTGCCAGCAGCTCCGGGACTCACACCGGGGAGCTGTTTTTT.

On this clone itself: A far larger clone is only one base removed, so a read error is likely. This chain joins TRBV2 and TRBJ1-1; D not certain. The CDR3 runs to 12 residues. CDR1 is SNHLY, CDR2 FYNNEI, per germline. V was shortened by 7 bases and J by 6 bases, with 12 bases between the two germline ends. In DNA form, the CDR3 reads TGTGCCAGCATGGCCGACGGTCCTGAAGCTTTCTTT. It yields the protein CASMADGPEAFF.